What follows is one TCR beta chain and its context. The target of this receptor is not known. There are no base qualities to consult, and no much larger clone falls within one base. Trimming removed 8 bases from V and 9 bases from J, leaving 23 bases between the germline ends. The CDR3 sequence holds 14 residues, the cysteine and phenylalanine included. Only CDR3 DNA is held: 42 bases, read in frame from base 1. The germline V gene gives CDR1 as KGHSH and CDR2 as LQKENI. The entry originates in a study of sequential checkpoint blockade in melanoma (dated 2019 in TCRdb). Notes on the research overall: In a 1:1 randomization, patients received either first-line nivolumab then ipilimumab (arm A) or ipilimumab then nivolumab (arm B). Both trial sequences were followed by maintenance nivolumab. DNA from around 84 pretreatment melanoma tumor samples was subjected to TCRbeta immunosequencing. Fewer than 25 patients had matched tumor biopsies taken before treatment and at week 13, after single-agent nivolumab (arm A) or ipilimumab (arm B). In around four fifths of the matched pre- and post-treatment tumor biopsy pairs, both biopsies came from the same lesion. Here is what the overall study found, with its caveats: Tumor T-cell fraction and clonality were found to correlate with PD-L1 staining and CD8+ T-cell counts but not with mutational load. Validation of the response-prediction model combining TCR metrics and mutation burden is needed in larger, independent patient cohorts. Small sample sizes and reduced statistical power limited the within-arm analyses of tumor T-cell fraction. Clinical benefit was about 30 times more likely to be achieved by patients whose tumor T-cell fraction and clonality increased by week 13. In the nivolumab-first arm (arm A), an association was found between pretreatment tumor TIL clonality and response (P = .04).

TCRbeta CDR3 regions were immunosequenced from genomic DNA with the immunoSEQ Assay. Prior to high-throughput sequencing, genomic DNA was amplified by bias-controlled multiplex PCR. The original methods were these. To quantify the absolute abundance of each unique TCRbeta CDR3 region, the sequences were collapsed and filtered. Clonality, defined as 1 minus Pielou's evenness, was calculated using productive rearrangements only. Tumor T-cell fraction was computed by normalizing TCRbeta template counts to usable DNA, estimated from several housekeeping genes. Clones with significantly greater frequencies in on-treatment versus baseline samples were identified using a previously published method. The table comes from immuneACCESS by way of TCRdb, which keeps in-frame sequences with V and J called. Part of the clones is missing from these tables; in studies checked, under half for an unresolved V gene and the rest for unknown reasons. V, J and clone size derive from that table, while D and trimming were established from the DNA sequence. The table for this sample lists approximately 9,700 clones; 24% of them were counted only once. Together, the top ten hold around a sixth of the sample.

The sample's treatment or condition label is to be understood as: randomized to nivolumab then ipilimumab (arm A) or the reverse (arm B). Prior DNA-damaging chemotherapy had not been received by any trial patient. The samples were obtained from melanoma patients enrolled in CheckMate 064, an open-label, randomized phase II trial testing sequential checkpoint blockade. Tumor TCR sequencing used genomic DNA from formalin-fixed paraffin-embedded (FFPE) tissue samples. Specimen: tumor tissue (inferred from file names), collected from a patient given nivolumab and ipilimumab in sequence. This receptor was identified in a human donor with melanoma. This sequence uses TRBV18 and TRBJ2-7; the D segment could be TRBD1, given 6 matching bases. The CDR3 protein sequence reads: CASTTGAGDSVQYF. The DNA reads TGTGCCAGCACTACCGGAGCAGGGGATTCAGTGCAGTACTTC.